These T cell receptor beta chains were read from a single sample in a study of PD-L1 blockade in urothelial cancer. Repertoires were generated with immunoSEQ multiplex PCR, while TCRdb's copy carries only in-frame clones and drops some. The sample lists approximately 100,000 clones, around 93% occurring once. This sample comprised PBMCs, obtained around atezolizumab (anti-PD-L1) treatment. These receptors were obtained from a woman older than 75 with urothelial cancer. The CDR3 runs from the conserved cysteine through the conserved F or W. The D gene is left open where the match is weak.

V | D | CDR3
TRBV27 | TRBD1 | CASRPPGQGGKLFF
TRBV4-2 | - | CASSQDLGGSIGGELFF
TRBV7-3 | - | CASSSRAPSDTQYF
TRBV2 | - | CASTPARELFF
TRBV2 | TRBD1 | CASSEGDRDSNEQFF
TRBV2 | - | CASTSGREETQYF
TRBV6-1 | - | CASTRTDSKQPQHF
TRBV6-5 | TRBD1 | CASRRGDRAYGYTF
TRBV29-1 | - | CSVVGHTDTQYF
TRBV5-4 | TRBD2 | CASSLDGSSGTNLF
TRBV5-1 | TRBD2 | CASRTTLAGGADTQYF
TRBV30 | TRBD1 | CAWSQQGRARGYTF
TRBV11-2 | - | CASSLGELATNEKLFF
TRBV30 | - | CAWKGAGYGYTF
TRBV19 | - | CASSGKGHYYGYTF
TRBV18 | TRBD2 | CASSPRQREIADTQYF
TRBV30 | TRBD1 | CAWGQGYSEAFF
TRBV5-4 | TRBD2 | CASSLALAGNRPLEQYF
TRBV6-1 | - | CASTQGNTIYF
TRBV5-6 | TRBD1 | CASSWDRQTGELFF
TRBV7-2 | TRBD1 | CASSLPVTGTGGTEAFF
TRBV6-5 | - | CASSYSTRTNYGYTF
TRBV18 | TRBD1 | CASSPLGQGNTEAFF
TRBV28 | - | CASSPGQSLEQYF